This TCR beta chain was recorded in a study of regulatory T cells in long-lasting Graves disease. Researchers made TCR beta libraries by using iRepertoire HTBI primers and running Arm-PCR on CDR3 regions. TCRdb re-analysed the multiplex PCR reads in MiXCR, keeping a single row per CDR3 protein. The table lists fewer than 350,000 distinct CDR3 sequences, 18% of them singletons. The time point: newly diagnosed GD, antithyroid drugs for less than 3 months. With RNA extracted from PBMCs as input, the TCR library was made. This clonotype has ten or more counts. One end of the junction varies from germline; a read error may be responsible. The TCR sequence derives from a female donor with Graves disease. Sequencing was performed on peripheral blood mononuclear cells (PBMCs), taken at new diagnosis, from a patient treated with antithyroid drugs.

The CDR3 bases are TGTGCCAGCAGTGTAGCGGCCGAGCCGAGGGAGCAGTTCTTC. Residues: CASSVAAEPREQFF. V and J are TRBV10-3 and TRBJ2-1; a possible D gene is TRBD2 (6 bases). The length of the CDR3 is 14 residues. Per the germline V gene, CDR1 is ENHRY and CDR2 is SYGVKD.